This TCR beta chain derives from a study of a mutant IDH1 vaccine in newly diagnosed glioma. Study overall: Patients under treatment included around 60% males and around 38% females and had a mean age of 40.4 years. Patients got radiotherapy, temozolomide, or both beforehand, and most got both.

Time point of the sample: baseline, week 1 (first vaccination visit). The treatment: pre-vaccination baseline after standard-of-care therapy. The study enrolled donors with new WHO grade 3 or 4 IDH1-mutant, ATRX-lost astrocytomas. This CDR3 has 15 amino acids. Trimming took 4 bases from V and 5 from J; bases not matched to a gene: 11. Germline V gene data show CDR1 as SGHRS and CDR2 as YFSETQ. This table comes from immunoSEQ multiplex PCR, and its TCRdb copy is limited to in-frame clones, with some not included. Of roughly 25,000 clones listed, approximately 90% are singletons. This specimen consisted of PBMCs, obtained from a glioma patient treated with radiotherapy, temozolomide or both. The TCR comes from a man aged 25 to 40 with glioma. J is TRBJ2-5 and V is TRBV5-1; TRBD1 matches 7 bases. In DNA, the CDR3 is TGCGCCAGCAGCCTGACTGGACAGGCTTCGGAGACCCAGTACTTC. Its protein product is CASSLTGQASETQYF.